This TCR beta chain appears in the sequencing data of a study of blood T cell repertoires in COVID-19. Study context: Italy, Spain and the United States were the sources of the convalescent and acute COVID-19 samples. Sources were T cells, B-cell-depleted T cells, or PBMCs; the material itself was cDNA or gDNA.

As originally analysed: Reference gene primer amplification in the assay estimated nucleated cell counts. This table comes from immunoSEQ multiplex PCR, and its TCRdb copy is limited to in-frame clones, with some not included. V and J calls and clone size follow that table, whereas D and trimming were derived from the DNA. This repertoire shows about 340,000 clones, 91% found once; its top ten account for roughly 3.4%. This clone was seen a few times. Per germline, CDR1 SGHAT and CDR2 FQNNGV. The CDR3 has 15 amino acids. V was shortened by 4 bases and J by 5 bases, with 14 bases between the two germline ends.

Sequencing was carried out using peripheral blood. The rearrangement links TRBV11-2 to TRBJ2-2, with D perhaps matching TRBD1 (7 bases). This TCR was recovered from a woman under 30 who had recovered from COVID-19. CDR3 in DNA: TGTGCCAGCAGCTCGACAGGGCGGGGAACCGGGGAGCTGTTTTTT. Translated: CASSSTGRGTGELFF.